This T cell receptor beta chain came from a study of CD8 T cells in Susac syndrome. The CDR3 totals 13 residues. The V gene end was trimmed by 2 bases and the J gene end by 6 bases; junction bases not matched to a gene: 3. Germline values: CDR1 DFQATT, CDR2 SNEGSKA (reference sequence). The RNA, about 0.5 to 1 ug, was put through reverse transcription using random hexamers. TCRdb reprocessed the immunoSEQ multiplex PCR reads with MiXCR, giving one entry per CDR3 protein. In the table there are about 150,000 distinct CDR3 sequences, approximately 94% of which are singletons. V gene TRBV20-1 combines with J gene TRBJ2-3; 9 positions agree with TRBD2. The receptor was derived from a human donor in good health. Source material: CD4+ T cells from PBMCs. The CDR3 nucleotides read TGCAGTGCTAGAAAAAGCGGGAGGGATACGCAGTATTTT. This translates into CSARKSGRDTQYF.